This is a list of T cell receptor beta chains from one sample in a study of CD8 T cells in ankylosing spondylitis. TCRdb re-called the 5' RACE reads with MiXCR, one entry per CDR3 protein. The table lists tens of thousands of distinct CDR3 sequences, approximately 5% of them singletons, with around 2.2% in the top ten. The specimen sequenced was blood, either unsorted or a sorted T cell fraction (not recorded which). The receptors were gathered from a male donor with ankylosing spondylitis or in good health (not recorded which). The CDR3 runs from the conserved cysteine through the conserved F or W. The D gene is left open where the match is weak. Each size is once, few, many or a size class.

J gene: TRBJ2-7
clone size: many
D gene: .
V gene: TRBV12-3/TRBV12-4
CDR3 DNA: TGTGCCAGCAGGGGTGATGGGGGGTTCGAGCAGTACTTC
CDR3 protein: CASRGDGGFEQYF

J gene: TRBJ2-2
clone size: many
D gene: .
V gene: TRBV12-3/TRBV12-4
CDR3 DNA: TGTGCCAGCAGTTTATTGCAGGGTGTGAACACCGGGGAGCTGTTTTTT
CDR3 protein: CASSLLQGVNTGELFF

J gene: TRBJ2-1
clone size: many
D gene: TRBD2
V gene: TRBV14
CDR3 DNA: TGTGCCAGCAGTCCGGTCGGAGCGGGGGACTCCTACAATGAGCAGTTCTTC
CDR3 protein: CASSPVGAGDSYNEQFF

J gene: TRBJ2-3
clone size: many
D gene: TRBD2
V gene: TRBV24-1
CDR3 DNA: TGTGCCACCAGTGACCCCCCGAGAGCGGGGCTGTCAGATACGCAGTATTTT
CDR3 protein: CATSDPPRAGLSDTQYF

J gene: TRBJ2-2
clone size: many
D gene: .
V gene: TRBV12-3/TRBV12-4
CDR3 DNA: TGTGCCAGCAGTTGGGACCCGTCCACCGGGGAGCTGTTTTTT
CDR3 protein: CASSWDPSTGELFF

J gene: TRBJ2-2
clone size: many
D gene: TRBD2
V gene: TRBV2
CDR3 DNA: TGTGCCAGCAGTGAATCTAGCGGGGGCTGGACCGGGGAGCTGTTTTTT
CDR3 protein: CASSESSGGWTGELFF

J gene: TRBJ1-5
clone size: many
D gene: .
V gene: TRBV4-1
CDR3 DNA: TGCGCCAGCAGCCTGAACAGGGATCAGCCCCAGCATTTT
CDR3 protein: CASSLNRDQPQHF

J gene: TRBJ2-6
clone size: many
D gene: TRBD1
V gene: TRBV10-1
CDR3 DNA: TGCGCCAGCAGTGGACAGGGCTCTGGGGCCAACGTCCTGACTTTC
CDR3 protein: CASSGQGSGANVLTF

J gene: TRBJ2-7
clone size: many
D gene: .
V gene: TRBV4-3
CDR3 DNA: TGCGCCAGCAGCCGAGGGAGCGGATCCTACGAGCAGTACTTC
CDR3 protein: CASSRGSGSYEQYF

J gene: TRBJ2-5
clone size: many
D gene: .
V gene: TRBV5-1
CDR3 DNA: TGCGCCAGCAGCTCGGGACCGGCACAAGAGACCCAGTACTTC
CDR3 protein: CASSSGPAQETQYF

J gene: TRBJ2-2
clone size: many
D gene: .
V gene: TRBV4-1
CDR3 DNA: TGCGCCAGCAGCCAAGAATGGAACACCGGGGAGCTGTTTTTT
CDR3 protein: CASSQEWNTGELFF

J gene: TRBJ2-6
clone size: many
D gene: .
V gene: TRBV29-1
CDR3 DNA: TGCAGCGGGTTCTGGGCGGACGGCCCTGGGGCCAACGTCCTGACTTTC
CDR3 protein: CSGFWADGPGANVLTF

J gene: TRBJ1-3
clone size: many
D gene: .
V gene: TRBV5-1
CDR3 DNA: TGCGCCAGCAGCTCCGGACGGAGCTCTGGAAACACCATATATTTT
CDR3 protein: CASSSGRSSGNTIYF